These T cell receptor beta chains were read from a single sample in a study of T-cell memory formation after mild COVID-19. A single record per CDR3 protein comes from TCRdb applying MiXCR to the 5' RACE reads. The data hold hundreds of thousands of distinct CDR3 sequences, with over 15% observed a single time. The specimen sequenced was PBMCs or a T cell subset sorted from them (not recorded which). The receptors here all came from an adult woman who had mild COVID-19 (a few samples of this study predate the infection). Cell type and time point are not known. Both conserved end residues are part of each CDR3. The D gene is left open where the match is weak. Clone size, where shown, is once, few, many, or a class for clones that have expanded.

v_gene	d_gene	j_gene	abundance	CDR3nt	CDR3aa
TRBV7-9	-	TRBJ2-3	-	TGTGCCAGCAGCTTCAAGGTTGCCACAGATACGCAGTATTTT	CASSFKVATDTQYF
TRBV12-3/TRBV12-4	-	TRBJ2-7	many	TGTGCCAGCAGTTTAGGGCTAGATGCCTACGAGCAGTACTTC	CASSLGLDAYEQYF
TRBV30	TRBD2	TRBJ2-7	few	TGTGCCTGGAGTGAGCAGGCGGGGGTCGAGCAGTACTTC	CAWSEQAGVEQYF
TRBV12-3/TRBV12-4	-	TRBJ1-1	few	TGTGCCAGCAGCAATACAGCGAACACTGAAGCTTTCTTT	CASSNTANTEAFF
TRBV2	-	TRBJ1-2	-	TGTGCCAGCAGTGACGGGGACTCCTATGGCTACACCTTC	CASSDGDSYGYTF
TRBV20-1	-	TRBJ2-4	-	TGCAGTGCTAGGGCACAGGGAAACATTCAGTACTTC	CSARAQGNIQYF
TRBV6-5	TRBD1	TRBJ2-2	few	TGTGCCAGCAGCCGACAGGGACGGGAGCTGTTTTTT	CASSRQGRELFF
TRBV11-3	TRBD1	TRBJ1-4	-	TGTGCCAGCAGCGTCAACAGGGGTTCTAATGAAAAACTGTTTTTT	CASSVNRGSNEKLFF
TRBV30	-	TRBJ2-7	-	TGTGCCTGGAGTGTACAGAAAGGACAGTACTACGAGCAGTACTTC	CAWSVQKGQYYEQYF
TRBV7-3	TRBD1	TRBJ1-2	few	TGTGCCAGCAGTTCCGGGACAGTGCTCCCATTGGGCGGCTACACCTTC	CASSSGTVLPLGGYTF
TRBV27	-	TRBJ1-2	-	TGTGCCAGCAGTTTAGAGTACGGGAACTATGGCTACACCTTC	CASSLEYGNYGYTF
TRBV25-1	TRBD1	TRBJ2-2	few	TGTGCCAGCAGTGAGACAGGGGTAGCCGGGGAGCTGTTTTTT	CASSETGVAGELFF
TRBV3-1	-	TRBJ2-3	few	TGTGCCAGCAGCCAAGGTTTGGGCGGCCGGAGCACAGATACGCAGTATTTT	CASSQGLGGRSTDTQYF
TRBV3-1	-	TRBJ2-7	few	TGTGCCAGCAGCCAAGATTACCGGGGTGGGGCGTCCTACGAGCAGTACTTC	CASSQDYRGGASYEQYF
TRBV20-1	-	TRBJ2-2	-	TGCAGTGCTAGAGATTGGGACAACGCGAACACCGGGGAGCTGTTTTTT	CSARDWDNANTGELFF
TRBV5-1	TRBD1	TRBJ2-1	-	TGCGCCAGCGGAACTCCTGACAGGGGGCTTCGAAATGAGCAGTTCTTC	CASGTPDRGLRNEQFF
TRBV4-1	TRBD2	TRBJ2-1	many	TGCGCCAGCAGCCTCTCCTCTAGCGGGGGGGCCGCTGAGCAGTTCTTC	CASSLSSSGGAAEQFF
TRBV4-3	-	TRBJ1-1	-	TGCGCCAGCAGCACCCGTCCCGGGGGAGCTGAAGCTTTCTTT	CASSTRPGGAEAFF
TRBV5-5	TRBD1	TRBJ2-1	many	TGTGCCAGCAGCTGGGACCGGGACAGGGGACGCGATGAGCAGTTCTTC	CASSWDRDRGRDEQFF
TRBV5-4	TRBD2	TRBJ2-1	many	TGTGCCAGCAGCCCCGGTGGAGCGGGAGACTACAATGAGCAGTTCTTC	CASSPGGAGDYNEQFF
TRBV9	TRBD2	TRBJ2-3	many	TGTGCCAGCAGCTCGGGACTAGCGGGGCTCACAGATACGCAGTATTTT	CASSSGLAGLTDTQYF
TRBV12-2	-	TRBJ2-1	once	TGTGCAAGTCGCTTAACGACCCCTTACCCTTACCCTAGCTCCTACAATGAGCAGTTCTTC	CASRLTTPYPYPSSYNEQFF
TRBV6-6	TRBD1	TRBJ1-5	-	TGTGCCAGCAAGGACGGGACAGGGGTGTCGGGTCAGCCCCAGCATTTT	CASKDGTGVSGQPQHF
TRBV15	-	TRBJ2-2	few	TGTGCCACCAGCCTTGAGTCGAACACCGGGGAGCTGTTTTTT	CATSLESNTGELFF
TRBV6-5	-	TRBJ1-2	few	TGTGCCAGCAGTTACTATTTCCGGGCTCCCGCGGGCTACACCTTC	CASSYYFRAPAGYTF
TRBV7-2	-	TRBJ2-5	few	TGTGCCAGCAGCTTAGTTGGGGATCCGGGCTCGGGAACCCAGTACTTC	CASSLVGDPGSGTQYF
TRBV30	TRBD1	TRBJ2-7	-	TGTGCCTGGAGTACAGGGGGCCGCTACGAGCAGTACTTC	CAWSTGGRYEQYF
TRBV5-1	-	TRBJ2-3	few	TGCGCCAGCAGCTTGGTTCGGGCATGGCGAGATACGCAGTATTTT	CASSLVRAWRDTQYF
TRBV14	TRBD2	TRBJ2-3	few	TGTGCCAGCAGCCCACTAGCGGGGACCATCACAGATACGCAGTATTTT	CASSPLAGTITDTQYF
TRBV6-5	-	TRBJ2-1	-	TGTGCCAGCAGCGCTACAGGATCCGGGTCCTACAATGAGCAGTTCTTC	CASSATGSGSYNEQFF
TRBV6-4	TRBD2	TRBJ2-2	few	TGTGCCAGCAGTGACTCGAACGCGGGGGGGCCCGGGGAGCTGTTTTTT	CASSDSNAGGPGELFF
TRBV5-1	-	TRBJ1-2	-	TGCGCCAGCAGCATAGGGATCTACTATGGCTACACCTTC	CASSIGIYYGYTF
TRBV7-6	TRBD2	TRBJ2-7	-	TGTGCCAGCAGCCGTGGGGCTAGCGGTAACTACGAGCAGTACTTC	CASSRGASGNYEQYF
TRBV2	TRBD1	TRBJ1-1	few	TGTGCCAGCGGAATACAGGGGGCTACTGAAGCTTTCTTT	CASGIQGATEAFF
TRBV6-1	TRBD1	TRBJ2-7	few	TGTGCCAGCCGGGACAGGCCCGCCTACGAGCAGTACTTC	CASRDRPAYEQYF
TRBV30	-	TRBJ2-3	-	TGTGCCTGGACTCGGACTTCCCGCACAGATACGCAGTATTTT	CAWTRTSRTDTQYF
TRBV20-1	TRBD2	TRBJ2-1	few	TGCAGTGCTAGAGACATGGGAGGGTTGAATGAGCAGTTCTTC	CSARDMGGLNEQFF
TRBV7-3	-	TRBJ2-3	many	TGTGCCAGCAGCTTGGGGGGAGGACCAGATACGCAGTATTTT	CASSLGGGPDTQYF
TRBV27	-	TRBJ2-7	-	TGTGCCAGCAGTTTATCGGGGGGCTTCGGCGAGCAGTACTTC	CASSLSGGFGEQYF
TRBV6-2/TRBV6-3	TRBD2	TRBJ2-3	-	TGTGCCAGCAGTTACGTATCGGGAGGAACTAGCACAGATACGCAGTATTTT	CASSYVSGGTSTDTQYF
TRBV12-3/TRBV12-4	-	TRBJ1-5	-	TGTGCCAGCAGTTTCAATTCAGACTCGAATCAGCCCCAGCATTTT	CASSFNSDSNQPQHF
TRBV15	-	TRBJ2-5	-	TGTGCCACCAGCAGAGGAAAGGTCGAGACCCAGTACTTC	CATSRGKVETQYF
TRBV14	-	TRBJ1-1	-	TGTGCCAGCAGCCGGTCGGACCTGCCCCTCACTGAAGCTTTCTTT	CASSRSDLPLTEAFF